The clone carrying this TCR beta chain has only one observation. This CDR3 comprises 14 residues. The V end was cut by 6 bases, the J end by 4 bases, with 15 bases between. Germline CDR1 is LGHNT and CDR2 is FRNRAP. Treatment denoted: around 19 received Ad26.COV2.S at low or high dose, single or two shots; 5 received placebo; per-sample allocation not given. Day 63 following the first vaccine or placebo injection was when the samples were taken. Boston hosted the donor, who was an adult aged 18-55 years. These data come from a study of Ad26.COV2.S vaccination and SARS-CoV-2 variants. For the study at large: The vaccine Ad26.COV2.S was put into the muscle once, or twice with 56 days between.

Assay used: immunoSEQ multiplex PCR; TCRdb lists only in-frame clones, some missing. The sample has fewer than 500,000 clones, approximately 89% seen once. The genes are TRBV12-5 and TRBJ1-1; D unclear. The TCR comes from a person aged 18-65 years who received the Ad26.COV2.S COVID-19 vaccine or a placebo. Source: peripheral blood, taken in a trial of Ad26.COV2.S vaccine versus placebo. The CDR3 region is CASGSRPRGTEAFF. CDR3 nucleotide sequence: TGTGCTAGTGGCTCCCGCCCGCGGGGCACTGAAGCTTTCTTT.